This T cell receptor beta chain was recorded in a study of T cells in Graves' hyperthyroidism and ophthalmopathy. Study-wide results and limits: Ophthalmopathy could be told apart from stable hyperthyroidism with a 13 V-J model.

The TCR beta CDR3 regions underwent amplification using RNA transcripts as the source. A set of HTBI primers served as the primers for a first-round RT-PCR of the TCR CDR3. TCRdb passed the multiplex PCR reads through MiXCR, listing each CDR3 protein once. In the table there are a few hundred thousand distinct CDR3 sequences, 12% to 15% of which are singletons. Germline CDR1 is SGDLS and CDR2 is YYNGEE. After removal of 5 bases from V and 2 bases from J, the junction contained 6 bases not matched to a gene. This CDR3 region has 15 residues. In its sample, this clonotype was seen a few times. Its antigen is unidentified.

This clonotype was sampled from a woman aged 40-49 years with Graves' hyperthyroidism. The V call is TRBV9, the J call TRBJ2-3, with TRBD2 matching over 9 bases. Sequencing used blood. This chain's CDR3 is CASSWGTSHTDTQYF. In DNA form, the CDR3 reads TGTGCCAGCAGTTGGGGGACTAGCCACACAGATACGCAGTATTTT.